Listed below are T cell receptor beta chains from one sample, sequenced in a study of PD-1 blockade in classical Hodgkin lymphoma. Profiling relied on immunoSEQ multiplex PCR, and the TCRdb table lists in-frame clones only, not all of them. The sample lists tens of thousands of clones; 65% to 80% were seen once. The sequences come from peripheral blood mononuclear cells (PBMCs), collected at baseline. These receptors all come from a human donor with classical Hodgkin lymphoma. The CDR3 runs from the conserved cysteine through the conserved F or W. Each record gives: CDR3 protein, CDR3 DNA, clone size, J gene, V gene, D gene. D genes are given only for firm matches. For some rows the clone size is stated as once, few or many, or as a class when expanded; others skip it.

CASSLEGGRRPYEQYF | TGTGCCAGCAGCTTAGAGGGCGGGAGACGGCCCTACGAGCAGTACTTC | - | TRBJ2-7 | TRBV28 | TRBD2
CASIGVNSNQPQHF | TGTGCCAGTATTGGGGTAAATAGCAATCAGCCCCAGCATTTT | - | TRBJ1-5 | TRBV19 | -
CASSPPLTFQNTDTQYF | TGTGCCAGCTCACCACCTCTAACCTTCCAGAACACAGATACGCAGTATTTT | - | TRBJ2-3 | TRBV18 | -
CASTGQSYEQYF | TGTGCCAGTACGGGACAGAGCTACGAGCAGTACTTC | - | TRBJ2-7 | TRBV19 | TRBD1
CASSLNLLTGSSSYEQYF | TGCGCCAGCAGCTTGAACCTATTGACAGGGTCGAGCTCCTACGAGCAGTACTTC | - | TRBJ2-7 | TRBV5-1 | TRBD1
CASSLQGTPYEQYF | TGTGCCAGCAGCTTGCAGGGGACCCCTTACGAGCAGTACTTC | - | TRBJ2-7 | TRBV5-5 | -
CASSPLPQGEKLFF | TGTGCCAGCTCACCATTGCCACAGGGGGAAAAACTGTTTTTT | - | TRBJ1-4 | TRBV18 | TRBD1
CASSSFPSVANEQYF | TGTGCCAGCAGCTCATTCCCCTCGGTAGCGAACGAGCAGTACTTC | - | TRBJ2-7 | TRBV7-3 | -
CAWSPTSGQPQHF | TGTGCCTGGAGTCCCACCTCGGGTCAGCCCCAGCATTTT | - | TRBJ1-5 | TRBV30 | -
CASSYSGQGVYGYTF | TGTGCCAGCAGTTACTCAGGACAGGGTGTCTATGGCTACACCTTC | - | TRBJ1-2 | TRBV6-5 | TRBD1
CAWSAGPDTQYF | TGTGCCTGGAGTGCGGGACCAGATACGCAGTATTTT | - | TRBJ2-3 | TRBV30 | -
CASSPLIEYEQYF | TGTGCCAGCAGCCCGTTGATCGAATACGAGCAGTACTTC | - | TRBJ2-7 | TRBV14 | -
CASSPPGNTIYF | TGCGCCAGCAGCCCGCCCGGAAACACCATATATTTT | - | TRBJ1-3 | TRBV5-1 | -
CASSIRQGSDTQYF | TGTGCCAGTAGTATAAGACAGGGATCAGATACGCAGTATTTT | - | TRBJ2-3 | TRBV19 | TRBD1
CASSPPGTRDEQYF | TGCGCCAGCAGCCCGCCCGGTACTCGGGACGAGCAGTACTTC | - | TRBJ2-7 | TRBV5-4 | -
CATTEPYSSGNTIYF | TGTGCCACCACAGAACCCTATAGCTCTGGAAACACCATATATTTT | - | TRBJ1-3 | TRBV19 | -
CASSIGASGRGYNEQFF | TGTGCCAGTAGTATTGGGGCTAGCGGGAGGGGCTACAATGAGCAGTTCTTC | - | TRBJ2-1 | TRBV19 | TRBD2
CASSELASGITNEQFF | TGTGCCAGCAGTGAACTGGCTAGCGGGATCACCAATGAGCAGTTCTTC | - | TRBJ2-1 | TRBV6-1 | TRBD2
CATSMDTRTDTQYF | TGTGCCACCAGCATGGATACCCGCACAGATACGCAGTATTTT | few | TRBJ2-3 | TRBV15 | -
CASSSFGELFF | TGTGCCAGCAGCTCTTTCGGGGAGCTGTTTTTT | - | TRBJ2-2 | TRBV7-9 | -
CAWGVGTSGHEQFF | TGTGCCTGGGGAGTCGGGACTAGCGGGCATGAGCAGTTCTTC | - | TRBJ2-1 | TRBV30 | TRBD2
CASSSRWGGYEQYF | TGTGCCAGCAGCTCGAGGTGGGGGGGCTACGAGCAGTACTTC | - | TRBJ2-7 | TRBV5-5 | TRBD2
CASSRGQGTNEKLFF | TGTGCCAGCAGCAGAGGACAGGGGACTAATGAAAAACTGTTTTTT | - | TRBJ1-4 | TRBV7-8 | TRBD1
CASSLSPWGGAEAFF | TGCGCCAGCAGCTTGTCCCCGTGGGGGGGGGCTGAAGCTTTCTTT | - | TRBJ1-1 | TRBV5-1 | -
CASRSGRNTGELFF | TGTGCCAGCAGAAGCGGGAGGAACACCGGGGAGCTGTTTTTT | few | TRBJ2-2 | TRBV2 | TRBD2
CASMRDRALSTEAFF | TGCGCCAGCATGCGGGACAGGGCTTTATCCACTGAAGCTTTCTTT | - | TRBJ1-1 | TRBV10-1 | TRBD1
CASSPFNGDEQFF | TGTGCCAGCAGTCCATTTAATGGAGATGAGCAGTTCTTC | - | TRBJ2-1 | TRBV27 | -
CASSIGARGYEQYF | TGTGCCAGTAGTATAGGTGCCCGGGGTTACGAGCAGTACTTC | - | TRBJ2-7 | TRBV19 | -